Below, 12 T cell receptor beta chains from the same sample are listed, as sequenced in a study of response to subunit inactivated influenza vaccine (dated by TCRdb to 2016 to 2018). To prepare the library, RT-PCR was applied. The sequencer listed for this sample is Illumina HiSeq 2500. TCRdb trimmed public reads at Q25 via fastp, called clones via MiXCR and kept in-frame beta chains. Entries are consolidated by CDR3 protein sequence, retaining the most common genes and DNA. The sample table records around 470,000 distinct CDR3 sequences; approximately 7.8% of these occur just once. About an eighth of the sample is in the top ten clones. The sample was PBMCs from blood, taken about 24 months after vaccination. These receptors originate from a man aged 50 to 75 who received an inactivated influenza vaccine. Donor details come from another sample of the same person, matched by shared clones.

This clonotype was observed many times. The chain couples TRBV27 to TRBJ1-6; 8 bases fit TRBD1. CDR3 length: 15 residues. Trimming at V came to 1 base and at J to 9 bases, leaving 5 bases not matched to a gene. In germline, CDR1 is MNHEY, CDR2 SMNVEV (reference sequence). CDR3: CASSLFQGAVSPLHF. For the CDR3, the DNA is TGTGCCAGCAGTTTATTTCAGGGGGCGGTTTCACCCCTCCACTTT.

Worth noting for this clonotype: This may be a read error: a much more frequent sequence differs by one nucleotide. The V gene is TRBV11-3, the J gene TRBJ2-2; D might be TRBD2 (5 bases). Trimming stripped 5 bases from V and 6 bases from J, with 19 bases between. The CDR3 runs 16 residues. CDR1 and CDR2 (germline): SGHNT, YENEEA. CDR3 nucleotides: TGTGCCAGCAGCATAGTCGGGCTAGCTGGCCCCGGGGAGCTGTTTTTT. Protein: CASSIVGLAGPGELFF.

This clonotype was counted ten times or more. This chain joins TRBV20-1 and TRBJ2-4, with TRBD2 matching over 8 bases. This CDR3 comprises 14 residues. J gave up 4 bases and V 6 bases, and 8 bases lay outside the gene matches. Germline V gives CDR1 DFQATT, CDR2 SNEGSKA (reference sequence). The CDR3 coding sequence is TGCAGTGCAAAACACGGGGGGGGAAAAAACATTCAGTACTTC. Translation gives CSAKHGGGKNIQYF.

This clonotype was observed a few times. The chain has TRBV4-3 and TRBJ1-2; 7 bases are a match to TRBD1. With 1 base clipped from V and 1 base from J, the junction kept 3 bases outside the gene matches. Germline CDR1 reads LGHNA; CDR2 reads YSLEER. There are 15 residues in the CDR3. The CDR3 nucleotides read TGCGCCAGCAGCCAAGGAGGGGGCGGTAACTATGGCTACACCTTC. Translated, it gives CASSQGGGGNYGYTF.

This clonotype was found many times. The chain recombines TRBV20-1 with TRBJ2-7; 9 bases are a match to TRBD2. This CDR3 is 13 amino acids long. Germline loops: CDR1 DFQATT, CDR2 SNEGSKA (reference sequence). Unmatched junction bases numbered 6, after V lost 3 bases and J lost 6 bases. CDR3 residues: CSARETSGSEQYF. The CDR3 DNA sequence: TGCAGTGCTAGGGAGACTAGCGGAAGCGAGCAGTACTTC.

The chain recombines TRBV7-9 with TRBJ2-1; 12 bases are a match to TRBD2. The germline CDR1 and CDR2 sequences are SEHNR and FQNEAQ (reference sequence). Trimming took 6 bases from V and 8 from J; bases not matched to a gene: 8. This CDR3 has 15 residues. The CDR3 bases are TGTGCCAGCAGTTTTACTAGCGGGAGGATATATGAGCAGTTCTTC. Its protein product is CASSFTSGRIYEQFF.

CDR3 coding DNA: TGCAGTGCTAGAGATGGGCTAGCGGGGGTCTACAATGAGCAGTTCTTC. Translating gives CSARDGLAGVYNEQFF. The genes are TRBV20-1 and TRBJ2-1, with TRBD2 matching over 10 bases. The CDR3 covers 16 residues. J gave up 3 bases and V 0 bases, and 5 bases lay outside the gene matches. Germline-derived CDR1 and CDR2 are DFQATT and SNEGSKA (reference sequence).

The sample holds a few counts of this clonotype. The V gene is TRBV2, the J gene TRBJ1-4; D ambiguous. The CDR3 runs 11 residues. Trimming cost V 6 bases and J 4 bases, with 3 bases left between them. Germline lookup yields CDR1 SNHLY and CDR2 FYNNEI. CDR3 DNA: TGTGCCAGCAGGAGTAATGAAAAACTGTTTTTT. Its protein is CASRSNEKLFF.

This clonotype has only a few counts. The gene calls are TRBV20-1 and TRBJ2-1; 10 bases agree with TRBD2. Germline-derived CDR1 and CDR2 are DFQATT and SNEGSKA (reference sequence). Trimming cost V 2 bases and J 4 bases; bases outside gene matches: 5. The CDR3 consists of 15 residues. The CDR3 DNA reads as TGCAGTGCTAGACCGGGGACTAGCGTATACAATGAGCAGTTCTTC. It yields the protein CSARPGTSVYNEQFF.

The table lists this clonotype with a few counts. V and J are TRBV20-1 and TRBJ1-1, with D uncertain. V gave up 0 bases and J gave up 0 bases, with 11 bases separating them. CDR1 is DFQATT, CDR2 SNEGSKA, per germline (reference sequence). The CDR3 sequence is 15 residues long. CDR3 nucleotides: TGCAGTGCTAGAGACCCCTTACTTCTGAACACTGAAGCTTTCTTT. It encodes CSARDPLLLNTEAFF.

V and J are TRBV15 and TRBJ2-3; possible D gene TRBD1, 6 bases. The germline gives CDR1 LNHNV, CDR2 YYDKDF (reference sequence). V was shortened by 0 bases and J by 2 bases, with 12 bases between the two germline ends. This CDR3 spans 16 amino acids. The CDR3 nucleotides read TGTGCCACCAGCAGAGATCCAGGGACATCCACAGATACGCAGTATTTT. Amino acids: CATSRDPGTSTDTQYF.

This clonotype came up many times. The rearrangement uses TRBV4-2 and TRBJ2-3; unclear D gene. The V and J ends lost 0 bases and 3 bases respectively, with 7 bases between them. CDR1 is LGHNA and CDR2 is YNFKEQ in the germline V gene. The length of the CDR3 is 14 residues. The CDR3: CASSQDVATDTQYF. DNA of the CDR3: TGTGCCAGCAGCCAAGATGTGGCAACAGATACGCAGTATTTT.